This T cell receptor beta chain was profiled in a study of T cell changes during pregnancy in multiple sclerosis. TCRdb's copy holds only in-frame clones and misses some; the assay was immunoSEQ multiplex PCR. The repertoire holds 72,000 or so clones, approximately 93% seen once, with under 3% in the top ten. The germline V gene encodes CDR1 MNHEY and CDR2 SVGAGI. V gave up 2 bases and J gave up 7 bases; unmatched junction bases: 4. The CDR3 extends over 13 amino acids. This clone was detected once. The TCR was taken from a female donor with multiple sclerosis, enrolled in a pregnancy study. This sample comprised peripheral blood, obtained in the second trimester of pregnancy. The chain carries TRBV6-5 and TRBJ1-2; 7 nucleotides agree with TRBD1. CDR3 region: CASSYTNRGGYTF. The CDR3 coding sequence is TGTGCCAGCAGTTACACAAACAGGGGTGGCTACACCTTC.